These 15 T cell receptor beta chains came from one sample sequenced in a study of OX40 agonist ivuxolimab in advanced cancers. Libraries were made using the immunoSEQ multiplex PCR assay. TCRdb retrieved this table from immuneACCESS and kept in-frame rearrangements only. Not all clones are present; in checked studies, unresolved V genes account for under half, and no reason is known for the remainder. For this sample there are more than 95,000 clones; roughly 90% appear just once. The top ten clones comprise 0.79% of the sample. The sample was CD4+ or CD8+ T cells sorted from blood, taken in a trial of the OX40 agonist ivuxolimab. The receptors here all came from an adult with an advanced solid tumor such as melanoma, head and neck, liver or kidney cancer.

The rearrangement uses TRBV7-2 and TRBJ2-1; 8 nucleotides line up with TRBD2. Per germline, CDR1 SGHTA and CDR2 FQGNSA. This CDR3 has 19 amino acids. With 5 bases clipped from V and 4 bases from J, the junction kept 19 bases outside the gene matches. CDR3 DNA sequence: TGTGCCAGCAGCCGCAGGACTAGCCTTCTCAACTGGACATACAATGAGCAGTTCTTC. Translating it yields CASSRRTSLLNWTYNEQFF.

The J gene is TRBJ1-2, the V gene TRBV30, with 8 bases matching TRBD1. The trim removed 3 bases at V and 7 bases at J, leaving 7 bases unmatched. Germline V lookup: CDR1 GTSNPN, CDR2 SVGIG (reference sequence). This CDR3 region has 13 residues. The CDR3 sequence is CAWSVAGGTGYTF. The CDR3 nucleotides are TGTGCCTGGAGCGTAGCAGGGGGCACTGGCTACACCTTC.

This clone was found a few times. V gene TRBV2 combines with J gene TRBJ1-2, with 11 nucleotides matching TRBD1. J gave up 6 bases and V 7 bases, and 4 bases lay outside the gene matches. Germline CDR1 SNHLY, CDR2 FYNNEI. The CDR3 consists of 13 residues. CDR3 sequence: CASTRTGGNGYTF. Written as DNA, the CDR3 is TGTGCCAGCACTCGGACAGGGGGCAATGGCTACACCTTC.

The rearrangement uses TRBV6-5 and TRBJ2-4, with no clear D. Looked up from germline, CDR1 is MNHEY and CDR2 is SVGAGI. The CDR3 is 13 residues long. Trimming left V 6 bases short and J 1 base short, with 7 bases between. CDR3 loop: CASRPGAKNIQYF. In DNA form, the CDR3 reads TGTGCCAGCAGGCCGGGCGCCAAAAACATTCAGTACTTC.

J is TRBJ1-2 and V is TRBV5-4; D may be TRBD1 (5 bases). Germline V gene data show CDR1 as SGHNT and CDR2 as YYREEE (reference sequence). The CDR3 loop spans 14 amino acids. Trimming took off 2 bases at V and 5 bases at J, with 13 bases between the two ends. DNA for the CDR3: TGTGCCAGCAGCTTCGGCGGGGGGTTGTATGGCTACACCTTC. Translated: CASSFGGGLYGYTF.

The chain carries TRBV5-4 and TRBJ2-7; D is unresolved. The CDR3 runs to 14 residues. The V and J ends lost 0 bases and 3 bases respectively, with 10 bases between them. CDR1 is SGHNT and CDR2 is YYREEE in the germline V gene (reference sequence). CDR3 sequence: CASSLGLGSYEQYF. CDR3 DNA sequence: TGTGCCAGCAGCTTGGGGCTGGGCAGCTACGAGCAGTACTTC.

The chain carries TRBV7-8 and TRBJ1-4; 8 nucleotides line up with TRBD1. This CDR3 region has 15 residues. Germline trimming cut 5 bases from V and 2 bases from J; bases unmatched to any gene: 4. Looked up from germline, CDR1 is SGHVS and CDR2 is FQNEAQ. The DNA for the CDR3 is TGTGCCAGCAGCGACAGGGGAGTGACTAATGAAAAACTGTTTTTT. Translating gives CASSDRGVTNEKLFF.

J is TRBJ2-7 and V is TRBV28, with a tentative D call TRBD1 (5 bases). This CDR3 region has 16 residues. Germline CDR1 and CDR2: MDHEN and SYDVKM. V was clipped by 4 bases and J by 3 bases, with 19 bases between them. CDR3 in amino acids: CASSSLKGRFGYEQYF. CDR3 in DNA: TGTGCCAGCAGTTCCCTGAAGGGGCGCTTTGGCTACGAGCAGTACTTC.

This sequence joins TRBV7-9 and TRBJ2-2, with TRBD2 matching over 8 bases. This CDR3 region has 18 residues. From germline, CDR1 is SEHNR and CDR2 FQNEAQ (reference sequence). Unmatched junction bases numbered 11, after V lost 5 bases and J lost 0 bases. The CDR3 sequence: CASSPAGGAGANTGELFF. The CDR3 coding sequence is TGTGCCAGCAGCCCGGCGGGAGGTGCGGGAGCGAACACCGGGGAGCTGTTTTTT.

V gene TRBV4-1 combines with J gene TRBJ2-1; 9 bases map to TRBD1. V dropped 5 bases and J dropped 4; count of bases not matched to a gene: 6. CDR3 length equals 15 residues. Germline V gene data show CDR1 as MGHRA and CDR2 as YSYEKL. The CDR3 loop is CASSKTGTGYNEQFF. CDR3 nucleotides: TGCGCCAGCAGCAAGACCGGGACAGGGTACAATGAGCAGTTCTTC.

Written as DNA, the CDR3 is TGTGCCAGCAGCCGGGACAGGCCAGACGAAAAACTGTTTTTT. The encoded protein is CASSRDRPDEKLFF. The rearrangement uses TRBV5-4 and TRBJ1-4, with 8 bases fitting TRBD1. The germline gives CDR1 SGHNT, CDR2 YYREEE (reference sequence). J lost 8 bases, V lost 4 bases, and 7 bases had no gene match. The CDR3 runs to 14 residues.

This clone has just one count. J is TRBJ1-5 and V is TRBV28; D not certain. V lost 6 bases and J lost 5, with 8 bases in between. This CDR3 region has 12 residues. From germline, CDR1 is MDHEN and CDR2 SYDVKM. The CDR3 region is CASSAQYQPQHF. The DNA for the CDR3 is TGTGCCAGCAGCGCTCAATATCAGCCCCAGCATTTT.

The gene calls are TRBV9 and TRBJ2-3, with TRBD2 matching 11 bases. There are 16 residues in the CDR3. Germline CDR1 SGDLS, CDR2 YYNGEE. V gave up 3 bases and J gave up 3 bases; unmatched junction bases: 6. The CDR3 protein is CASSALAGGRTDTQYF. The CDR3 nucleotides read TGTGCCAGCAGCGCTTTAGCGGGGGGGCGAACAGATACGCAGTATTTT.

The chain couples TRBV7-2 to TRBJ2-2, with TRBD1 identical over 7 bases. The germline V gene encodes CDR1 SGHTA and CDR2 FQGNSA. This CDR3 is 14 amino acids long. The J segment lost 7 bases and the V segment lost 4 bases, leaving 6 bases of the junction unmatched. For the CDR3, the DNA is TGTGCCAGCAGCTCGGGGACAGTTATCGGGGAGCTGTTTTTT. It is translated as CASSSGTVIGELFF.

Written as DNA, the CDR3 is TGTGCCAGCAGTTTGAGGACAGGGAGCCCCCAAGAGACCCAGTACTTC. Translating it yields CASSLRTGSPQETQYF. V is TRBV28 and J is TRBJ2-5, with 8 bases aligning to TRBD1. Trimming at V came to 3 bases and at J to 1 base, leaving 7 bases not matched to a gene. Germline V lookup: CDR1 MDHEN, CDR2 SYDVKM. The CDR3 runs to 16 residues. Variable domain in full (rest from reference TRBV28 and TRBJ2-5): DVKVTQSSRYLVKRTGEKVFLECVQDMDHENMFWYRQDPGLGLRLIYFSYDVKMKEKGDIPEGYSVSREKKERFSLILESASTNQTSMYLCASSLRTGSPQETQYFGPGTRLLVL.